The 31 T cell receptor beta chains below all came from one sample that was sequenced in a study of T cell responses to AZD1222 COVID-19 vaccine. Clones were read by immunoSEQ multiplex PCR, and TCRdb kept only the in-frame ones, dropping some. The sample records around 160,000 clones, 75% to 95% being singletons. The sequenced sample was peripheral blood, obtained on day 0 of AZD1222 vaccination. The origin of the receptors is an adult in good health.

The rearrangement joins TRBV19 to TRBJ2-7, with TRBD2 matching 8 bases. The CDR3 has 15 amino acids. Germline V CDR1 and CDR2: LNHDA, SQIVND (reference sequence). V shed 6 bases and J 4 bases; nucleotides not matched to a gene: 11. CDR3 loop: CASRPAGGPTYEQYF. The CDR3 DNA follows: TGTGCCAGTAGACCGGCGGGGGGCCCCACTTACGAGCAGTACTTC.

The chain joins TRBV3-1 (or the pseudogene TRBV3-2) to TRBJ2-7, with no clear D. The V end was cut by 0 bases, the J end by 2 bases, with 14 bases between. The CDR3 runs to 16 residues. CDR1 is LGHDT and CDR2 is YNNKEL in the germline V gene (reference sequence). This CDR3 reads CASSQDDRVSTYEQYF. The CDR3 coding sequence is TGTGCCAGCAGCCAAGATGATAGGGTGTCTACCTACGAGCAGTACTTC.

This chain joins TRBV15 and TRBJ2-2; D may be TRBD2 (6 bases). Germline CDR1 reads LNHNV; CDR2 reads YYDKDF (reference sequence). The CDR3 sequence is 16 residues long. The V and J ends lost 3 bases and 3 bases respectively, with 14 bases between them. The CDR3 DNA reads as TGTGCCACCAGCAGGGAGGGCTCGGCTTACACCGGGGAGCTGTTTTTT. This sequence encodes CATSREGSAYTGELFF.

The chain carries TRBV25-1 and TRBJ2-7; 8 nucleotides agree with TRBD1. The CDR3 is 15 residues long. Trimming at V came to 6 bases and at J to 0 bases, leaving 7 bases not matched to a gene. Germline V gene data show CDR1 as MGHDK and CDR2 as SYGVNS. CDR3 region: CASRSTGVFSYEQYF. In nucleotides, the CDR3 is TGTGCCAGCAGATCGACAGGGGTCTTCTCCTACGAGCAGTACTTC.

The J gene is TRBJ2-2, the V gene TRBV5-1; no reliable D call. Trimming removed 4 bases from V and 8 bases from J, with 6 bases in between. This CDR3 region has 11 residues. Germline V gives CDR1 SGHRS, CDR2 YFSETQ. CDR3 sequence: CASSITGELFF. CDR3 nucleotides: TGCGCCAGCAGCATCACAGGGGAGCTGTTTTTT.

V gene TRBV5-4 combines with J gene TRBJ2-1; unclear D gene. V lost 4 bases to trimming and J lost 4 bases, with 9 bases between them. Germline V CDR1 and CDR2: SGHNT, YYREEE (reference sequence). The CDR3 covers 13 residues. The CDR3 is CASSHGLYNEQFF. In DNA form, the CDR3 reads TGTGCCAGCAGCCATGGGTTGTACAATGAGCAGTTCTTC.

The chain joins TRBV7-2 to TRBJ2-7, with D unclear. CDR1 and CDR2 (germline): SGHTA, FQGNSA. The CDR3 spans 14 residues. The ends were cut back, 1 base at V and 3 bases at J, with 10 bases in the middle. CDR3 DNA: TGTGCCAGCAGCTTAGGGGTCAGAAGCTACGAGCAGTACTTC. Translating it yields CASSLGVRSYEQYF.

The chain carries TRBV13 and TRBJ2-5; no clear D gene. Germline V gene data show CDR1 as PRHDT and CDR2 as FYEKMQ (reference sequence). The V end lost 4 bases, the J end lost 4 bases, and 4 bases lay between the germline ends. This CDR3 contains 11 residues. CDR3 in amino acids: CASSSGETQYF. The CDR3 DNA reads TGTGCCAGCAGCTCCGGAGAGACCCAGTACTTC.

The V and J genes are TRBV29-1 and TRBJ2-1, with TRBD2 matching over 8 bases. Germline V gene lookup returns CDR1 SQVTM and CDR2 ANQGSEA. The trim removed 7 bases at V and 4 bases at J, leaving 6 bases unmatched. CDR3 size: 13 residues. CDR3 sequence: CSGTGGTYNEQFF. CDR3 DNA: TGCAGCGGGACGGGGGGGACTTACAATGAGCAGTTCTTC.

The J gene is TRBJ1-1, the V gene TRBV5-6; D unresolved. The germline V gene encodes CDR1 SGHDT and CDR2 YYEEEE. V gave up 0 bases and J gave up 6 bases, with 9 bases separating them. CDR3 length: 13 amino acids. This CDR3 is CASSLAVTSEAFF. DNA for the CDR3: TGTGCCAGCAGCTTGGCCGTCACCTCTGAAGCTTTCTTT.

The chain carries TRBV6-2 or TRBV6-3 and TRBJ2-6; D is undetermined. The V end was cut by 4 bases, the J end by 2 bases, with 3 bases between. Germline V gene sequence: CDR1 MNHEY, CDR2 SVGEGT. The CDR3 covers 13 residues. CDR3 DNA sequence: TGTGCCAGCAGTTTTACTGGGGCCAACGTCCTGACTTTC. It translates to CASSFTGANVLTF.

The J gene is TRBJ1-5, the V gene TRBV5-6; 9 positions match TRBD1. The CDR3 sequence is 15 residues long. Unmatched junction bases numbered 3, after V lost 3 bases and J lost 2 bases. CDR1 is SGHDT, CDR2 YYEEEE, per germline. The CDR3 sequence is CASSWTGEGNQPQHF. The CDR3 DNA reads TGTGCCAGCAGCTGGACAGGGGAAGGCAATCAGCCCCAGCATTTT.

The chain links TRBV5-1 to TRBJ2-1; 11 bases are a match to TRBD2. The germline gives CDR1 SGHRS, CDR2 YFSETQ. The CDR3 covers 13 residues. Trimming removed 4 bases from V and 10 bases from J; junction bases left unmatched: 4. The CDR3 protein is CASSEGLAAEQFF. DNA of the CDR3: TGCGCCAGCAGCGAGGGACTAGCGGCCGAGCAGTTCTTC.

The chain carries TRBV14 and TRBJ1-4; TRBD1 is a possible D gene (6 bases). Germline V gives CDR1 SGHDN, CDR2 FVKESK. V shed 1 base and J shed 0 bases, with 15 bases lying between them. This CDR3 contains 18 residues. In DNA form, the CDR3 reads TGTGCCAGCAGCCAAGCCCCCACAGGGAGGTCAACTAATGAAAAACTGTTTTTT. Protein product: CASSQAPTGRSTNEKLFF.

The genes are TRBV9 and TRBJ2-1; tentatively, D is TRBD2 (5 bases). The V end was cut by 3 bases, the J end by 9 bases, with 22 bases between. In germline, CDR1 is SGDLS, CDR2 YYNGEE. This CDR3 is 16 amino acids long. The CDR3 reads CASSGLARFTPREQFF. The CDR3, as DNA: TGTGCCAGCAGCGGATTAGCGAGGTTCACTCCACGTGAGCAGTTCTTC.

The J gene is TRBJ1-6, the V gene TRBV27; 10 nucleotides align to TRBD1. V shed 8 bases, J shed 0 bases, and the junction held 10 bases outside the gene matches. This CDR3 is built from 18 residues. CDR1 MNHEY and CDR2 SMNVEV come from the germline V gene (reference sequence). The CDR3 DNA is TGTGCCAGCGCCGGGACAGGGGCTTCTAGCTCCTATAATTCACCCCTCCACTTT. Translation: CASAGTGASSSYNSPLHF.

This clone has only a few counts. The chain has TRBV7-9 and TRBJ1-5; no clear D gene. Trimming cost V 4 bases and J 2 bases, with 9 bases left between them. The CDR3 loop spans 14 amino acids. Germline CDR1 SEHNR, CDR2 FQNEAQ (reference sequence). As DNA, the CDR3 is TGTGCCAGCAGCTCGACGAATGGCAATCAGCCCCAGCATTTT. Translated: CASSSTNGNQPQHF. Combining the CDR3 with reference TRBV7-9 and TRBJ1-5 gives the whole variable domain DTGVSQNPRHKITKRGQNVTFRCDPISEHNRLYWYRQTLGQGPEFLTYFQNEAQLEKSRLLSDRFSAERPKGSFSTLEIQRTEQGDSAMYLCASSSTNGNQPQHFGDGTRLSIL.

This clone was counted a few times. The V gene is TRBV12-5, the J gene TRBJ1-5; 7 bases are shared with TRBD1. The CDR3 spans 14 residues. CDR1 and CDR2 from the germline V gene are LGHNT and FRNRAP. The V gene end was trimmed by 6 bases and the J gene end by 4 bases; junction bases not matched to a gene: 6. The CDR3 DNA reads TGTGCTAGTGGCCCAGGGACAGCTAATCAGCCCCAGCATTTT. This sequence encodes CASGPGTANQPQHF. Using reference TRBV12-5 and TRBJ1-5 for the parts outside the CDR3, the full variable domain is DARVTQTPRHKVTEMGQEVTMRCQPILGHNTVFWYRQTMMQGLELLAYFRNRAPLDDSGMPKDRFSAEMPDATLATLKIQPSEPRDSAVYFCASGPGTANQPQHFGDGTRLSIL.

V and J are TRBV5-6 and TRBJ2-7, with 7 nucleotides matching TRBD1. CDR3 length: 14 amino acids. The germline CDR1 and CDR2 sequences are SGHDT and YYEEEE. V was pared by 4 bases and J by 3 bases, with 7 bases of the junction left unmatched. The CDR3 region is CASSMTGSFYEQYF. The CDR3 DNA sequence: TGTGCCAGCAGCATGACAGGGAGTTTCTACGAGCAGTACTTC.

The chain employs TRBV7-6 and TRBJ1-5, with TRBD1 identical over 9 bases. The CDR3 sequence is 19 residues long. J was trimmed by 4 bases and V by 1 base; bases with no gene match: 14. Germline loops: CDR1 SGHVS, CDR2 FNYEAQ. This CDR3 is CASSLVLGQGPSLNQPQHF. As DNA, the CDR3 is TGTGCCAGCAGCTTAGTACTGGGACAGGGTCCCTCACTAAATCAGCCCCAGCATTTT.

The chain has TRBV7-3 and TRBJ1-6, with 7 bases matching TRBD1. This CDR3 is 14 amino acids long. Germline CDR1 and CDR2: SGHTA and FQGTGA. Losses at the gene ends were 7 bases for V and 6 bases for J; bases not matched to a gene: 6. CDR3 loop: CASIADRVNSPLHF. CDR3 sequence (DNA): TGTGCCAGCATCGCCGACAGGGTTAATTCACCCCTCCACTTT.

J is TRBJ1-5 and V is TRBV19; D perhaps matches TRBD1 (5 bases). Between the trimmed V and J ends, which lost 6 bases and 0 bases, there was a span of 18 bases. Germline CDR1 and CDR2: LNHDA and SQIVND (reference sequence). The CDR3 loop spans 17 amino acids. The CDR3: CASSYRDGLYSNQPQHF. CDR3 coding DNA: TGTGCCAGTAGCTACCGGGACGGACTATATAGCAATCAGCCCCAGCATTTT. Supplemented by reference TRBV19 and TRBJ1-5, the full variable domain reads DGGITQSPKYLFRKEGQNVTLSCEQNLNHDAMYWYRQDPGQGLRLIYYSQIVNDFQKGDIAEGYSVSREKKESFPLTVTSAQKNPTAFYLCASSYRDGLYSNQPQHFGDGTRLSIL.

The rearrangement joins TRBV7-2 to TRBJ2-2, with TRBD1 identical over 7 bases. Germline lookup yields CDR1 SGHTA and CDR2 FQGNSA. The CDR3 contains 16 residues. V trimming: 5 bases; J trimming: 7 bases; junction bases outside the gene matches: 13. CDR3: CASSLRTGSWIGELFF. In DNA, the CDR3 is TGTGCCAGCAGCCTACGGACAGGTAGTTGGATCGGGGAGCTGTTTTTT.

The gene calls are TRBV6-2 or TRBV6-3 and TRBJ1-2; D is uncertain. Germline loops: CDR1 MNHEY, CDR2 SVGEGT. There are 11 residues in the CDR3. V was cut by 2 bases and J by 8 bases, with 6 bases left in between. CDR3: CASSYQAGYTF. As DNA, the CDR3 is TGTGCCAGCAGTTACCAAGCGGGCTACACCTTC.

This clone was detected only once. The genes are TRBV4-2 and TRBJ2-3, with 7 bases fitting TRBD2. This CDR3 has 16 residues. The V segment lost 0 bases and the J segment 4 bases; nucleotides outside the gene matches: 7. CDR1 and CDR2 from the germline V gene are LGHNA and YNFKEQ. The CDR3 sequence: CASSQDVSGAPDTQYF. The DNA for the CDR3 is TGTGCCAGCAGCCAAGATGTAAGCGGGGCCCCAGATACGCAGTATTTT.

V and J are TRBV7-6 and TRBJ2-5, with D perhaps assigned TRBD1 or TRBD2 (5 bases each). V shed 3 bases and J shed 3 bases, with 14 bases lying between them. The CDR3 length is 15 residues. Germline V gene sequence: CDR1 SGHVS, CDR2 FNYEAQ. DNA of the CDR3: TGTGCCAGCAGCTTGAACACCGGGACCGAAGAGACCCAGTACTTC. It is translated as CASSLNTGTEETQYF.

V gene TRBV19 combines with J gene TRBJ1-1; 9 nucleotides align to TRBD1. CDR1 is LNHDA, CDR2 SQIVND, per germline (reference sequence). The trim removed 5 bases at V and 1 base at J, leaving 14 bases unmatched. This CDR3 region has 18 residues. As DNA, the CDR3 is TGTGCCAGTAGTTCATACTCGACAGGGGGATTTCGGAACACTGAAGCTTTCTTT. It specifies CASSSYSTGGFRNTEAFF.

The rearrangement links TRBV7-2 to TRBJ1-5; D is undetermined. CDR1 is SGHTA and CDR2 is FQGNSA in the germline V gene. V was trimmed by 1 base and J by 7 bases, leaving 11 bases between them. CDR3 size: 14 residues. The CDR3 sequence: CASSLVTAGQPQHF. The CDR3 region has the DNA TGTGCCAGCAGCTTAGTCACAGCCGGACAGCCCCAGCATTTT.

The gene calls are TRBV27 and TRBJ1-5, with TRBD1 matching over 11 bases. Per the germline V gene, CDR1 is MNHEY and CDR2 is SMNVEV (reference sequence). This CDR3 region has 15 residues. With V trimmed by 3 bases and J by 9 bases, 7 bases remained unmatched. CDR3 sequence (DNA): TGTGCCAGCAGTTTCTCCGGGACAGGGGGGAGGCCCCAGCATTTT. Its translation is CASSFSGTGGRPQHF.

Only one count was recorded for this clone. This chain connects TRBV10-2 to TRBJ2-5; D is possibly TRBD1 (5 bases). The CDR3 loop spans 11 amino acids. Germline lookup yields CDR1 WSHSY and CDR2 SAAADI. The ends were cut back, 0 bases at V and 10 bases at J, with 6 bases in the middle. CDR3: CASSESDSQYF. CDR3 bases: TGCGCCAGCAGTGAGTCCGACAGCCAGTACTTC.

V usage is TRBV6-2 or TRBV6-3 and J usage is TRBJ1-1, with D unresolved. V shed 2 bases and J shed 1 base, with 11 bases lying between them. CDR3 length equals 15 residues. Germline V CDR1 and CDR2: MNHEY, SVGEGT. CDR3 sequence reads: CASSYREVWNTEAFF. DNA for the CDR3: TGTGCCAGCAGTTACAGGGAAGTATGGAACACTGAAGCTTTCTTT.